Presented here are 19 T cell receptor beta chains from one specimen sequenced in a study of shared clonotypes between healthy human individuals. Only in-frame clones appear in the TCRdb table, and some are missing; sequencing was by immunoSEQ multiplex PCR. The sample lists some 2.3 million clones; approximately 95% were seen once. Sequenced: naive CD4+ T cells from PBMCs. Regarding subset: CD45RA+ positively selected. The source is a man aged 18 to 35 in good health. Some clones in this sample may be carry-over from other donors' samples.

This chain uses TRBV11-2 with TRBJ2-7; D is undetermined. The CDR3 is 13 residues long. Germline V lookup: CDR1 SGHAT, CDR2 FQNNGV. Trimming left V 0 bases short and J 3 bases short, with 6 bases between. The CDR3 protein is CASSLDTLYEQYF. The CDR3 nucleotides are TGTGCCAGCAGCTTAGATACGCTCTACGAGCAGTACTTC.

The chain has TRBV28 and TRBJ2-1; 9 bases fit TRBD2. Trimming removed 5 bases from V and 5 bases from J; junction bases left unmatched: 13. CDR1 is MDHEN, CDR2 SYDVKM, per germline. The CDR3 consists of 17 residues. CDR3 in DNA: TGTGCCAGCAGTCTCCCCCTTGGCGGGAGGGCCAACAATGAGCAGTTCTTC. It encodes CASSLPLGGRANNEQFF.

This clone was counted once. The chain joins TRBV25-1 to TRBJ2-1; D not resolved. Germline V CDR1 and CDR2: MGHDK, SYGVNS. This CDR3 is built from 12 residues. The V end lost 3 bases, the J end lost 7 bases, and 7 bases lay between the germline ends. The CDR3 is CASSDRYNEQFF. For the CDR3, the DNA is TGTGCCAGCAGTGACCGATATAATGAGCAGTTCTTC.

The chain has TRBV29-1 and TRBJ2-6; unclear D gene. CDR3 length: 16 amino acids. Germline assignment: CDR1 SQVTM and CDR2 ANQGSEA. V gave up 5 bases and J gave up 0 bases, with 14 bases separating them. CDR3 loop: CSVRAPYGSGANVLTF. In nucleotides, the CDR3 is TGCAGCGTTAGGGCACCTTATGGCTCTGGGGCCAACGTCCTGACTTTC.

This chain joins TRBV5-5 and TRBJ1-5, with D tentatively TRBD1 (6 bases). This CDR3 comprises 13 residues. Germline assignment: CDR1 SGHKS and CDR2 YYEKEE (reference sequence). Trimming left V 5 bases short and J 5 bases short, with 11 bases between. The CDR3: CASSSGQYQPQHF. CDR3 nucleotides: TGTGCCAGCAGTTCAGGACAGTATCAGCCCCAGCATTTT.

This clone was found once. This sequence joins TRBV10-3 and TRBJ2-7; D might be TRBD2 (5 bases). The CDR3 is made up of 14 amino acids. The V gene lost 0 bases and the J gene lost 7 bases, with 13 bases spanning the gap. Germline lookup yields CDR1 ENHRY and CDR2 SYGVKD. The CDR3 DNA sequence: TGTGCCATCAGTGAGTCAAGGGCCGGAGGAGAGCAGTACTTC. It is translated as CAISESRAGGEQYF.

The chain links TRBV18 to TRBJ2-7; a possible D gene is TRBD1 (6 bases). Trimming cost V 3 bases and J 2 bases, with 14 bases left between them. Germline values: CDR1 KGHSH, CDR2 LQKENI. The CDR3 consists of 15 residues. The CDR3 DNA follows: TGTGCCAGCTCACCCCAGGACAGAAGTCCCTACGAGCAGTACTTC. Translated: CASSPQDRSPYEQYF.

The chain combines TRBV28 with TRBJ1-3; D unclear. Germline CDR1 and CDR2: MDHEN and SYDVKM. Trimming stripped 7 bases from V and 7 bases from J, with 17 bases between. The CDR3 is made up of 14 amino acids. The CDR3 DNA reads as TGTGCCAGCACCCCAGTAGGGCTGCGCAACACCATATATTTT. This encodes CASTPVGLRNTIYF.

The chain carries TRBV18 and TRBJ1-1; possibly TRBD1 for D (5 bases). There are 13 residues in the CDR3. V was trimmed by 6 bases and J by 1 base, leaving 9 bases between them. The V gene's germline CDR1 is KGHSH and CDR2 LQKENI. CDR3 region: CASSQQANTEAFF. The DNA for the CDR3 is TGTGCCAGCTCCCAACAGGCGAACACTGAAGCTTTCTTT.

To note about this clone: Other DNA sequences in the same sample also yield this CDR3. The chain links TRBV28 to TRBJ1-1, with no clear D. Germline V gives CDR1 MDHEN, CDR2 SYDVKM. The CDR3 totals 14 residues. V lost 2 bases, J lost 4 bases, and 11 bases lay in between. Here the CDR3 reads CASSLTGRITEAFF. The CDR3 region has the DNA TGTGCCAGCAGTTTAACTGGGAGGATCACTGAAGCTTTCTTT.

The chain links TRBV28 to TRBJ1-3; 9 bases agree with TRBD1. The CDR3 sequence is 15 residues long. The germline V gene has CDR1 MDHEN and CDR2 SYDVKM. Germline trimming cut 6 bases from V and 1 base from J; bases unmatched to any gene: 4. DNA for the CDR3: TGTGCCAGCAGGGTACAGGGGGCTTCTGGAAACACCATATATTTT. Translated, it gives CASRVQGASGNTIYF.

The rearrangement joins TRBV11-2 to TRBJ2-7; 9 bases line up with TRBD2. V dropped 5 bases and J dropped 7; count of bases not matched to a gene: 15. Germline CDR1 SGHAT, CDR2 FQNNGV. This CDR3 has 16 residues. The CDR3 region is CASSRTLAGGLHEQYF. The DNA of the CDR3 is TGTGCCAGCAGCCGGACCTTGGCGGGAGGGCTTCATGAGCAGTACTTC.

The chain employs TRBV5-4 and TRBJ2-1; unclear D gene. Germline loops: CDR1 SGHNT, CDR2 YYREEE (reference sequence). The germline V and J ends were trimmed by 1 base and 9 bases, with 8 bases remaining between them. This CDR3 spans 12 amino acids. The DNA of the CDR3 is TGTGCCAGCAGCTTGATGAGTGGTGAGCAGTTCTTC. Its translation is CASSLMSGEQFF.

The chain is built from TRBV5-1 and TRBJ2-7; 11 nucleotides align to TRBD2. Trimming cost V 3 bases and J 2 bases; bases outside gene matches: 4. CDR3 length: 15 residues. Germline CDR1 reads SGHRS; CDR2 reads YFSETQ. The CDR3 DNA sequence: TGCGCCAGCAGCTCCCTAGCGGGGGGAACCTACGAGCAGTACTTC. This gives the protein CASSSLAGGTYEQYF.

The chain is built from TRBV7-9 and TRBJ2-1; 8 bases map to TRBD2. Germline CDR1 is SEHNR and CDR2 is FQNEAQ (reference sequence). There are 14 residues in the CDR3. J was trimmed by 9 bases and V by 1 base; bases with no gene match: 5. The CDR3 here is CASSLDSSGIEQFF. CDR3 nucleotides: TGTGCCAGCAGCTTAGATAGTAGCGGGATTGAGCAGTTCTTC.

Concerning this clone: The same CDR3 also results from other DNA sequences found in this sample. The chain couples TRBV12-5 to TRBJ2-3, with D possibly matching TRBD2 (6 bases). V shed 0 bases and J shed 6 bases, with 7 bases lying between them. The CDR3 consists of 13 residues. Germline CDR1 LGHNT, CDR2 FRNRAP. The CDR3 spells CASGLVGGDTQYF. The CDR3 region has the DNA TGTGCTAGTGGTTTGGTAGGAGGGGATACGCAGTATTTT.

V gene TRBV9 combines with J gene TRBJ1-1, with D tentatively TRBD1 (6 bases). Trimming left V 4 bases short and J 2 bases short, with 18 bases between. The CDR3 runs to 16 residues. In germline, CDR1 is SGDLS, CDR2 YYNGEE. CDR3 coding DNA: TGTGCCAGCAGCCCCCGAGCGCGACAGGAAAACACTGAAGCTTTCTTT. This translates into CASSPRARQENTEAFF. The full variable domain, in which reference TRBV9 and TRBJ1-1 provide the parts outside the CDR3, is DSGVTQTPKHLITATGQRVTLRCSPRSGDLSVYWYQQSLDQGLQFLIQYYNGEERAKGNILERFSAQQFPDLHSELNLSSLELGDSALYFCASSPRARQENTEAFFGQGTRLTVV.

The chain is built from TRBV19 and TRBJ2-3, with 7 bases identical to TRBD2. Trimming removed 4 bases from V and 3 bases from J; junction bases left unmatched: 7. This CDR3 has 15 amino acids. Germline CDR1 reads LNHDA; CDR2 reads SQIVND (reference sequence). The CDR3 sequence is CASSTSGKRTDTQYF. The CDR3, as DNA: TGTGCCAGTAGTACTAGCGGAAAACGTACAGATACGCAGTATTTT.

J is TRBJ2-2 and V is TRBV28; weak D call: TRBD1 (5 bases). Trimming took 8 bases from V and 3 from J, leaving 13 bases between them. Germline V gene data show CDR1 as MDHEN and CDR2 as SYDVKM. The CDR3 is 14 amino acids. The CDR3 is CASLSARDTGELFF. The CDR3 region has the DNA TGTGCCAGCCTCTCTGCCAGGGACACCGGGGAGCTGTTTTTT.